This record concerns one TCR beta chain sequence. What it recognizes is unknown. The entry originates in a study of blood T cells in healthy people across ages. Whole-study results and caveats: Long-lived donors carried more naive CD4+ cells and greater diversity than aged donors. Donor CMV infection status was unknown, possibly confounding age-related changes in expanded clonotypes.

V was trimmed by 0 bases and J by 3 bases, leaving 17 bases between them. The CDR3 consists of 17 residues. Looked up from germline, CDR1 is LGHNA and CDR2 is YNFKEQ. Isolation yielded PBMCs, at least 6 million per sample, in every case. No fewer than 5 micrograms of total RNA were isolated from every sample. Together with a sample-barcoded 5' primer, a J-beta primer mix was included in a second PCR lasting roughly 6 to 12 cycles. TCRdb reanalysed the 5' RACE reads using MiXCR and keeps one entry per CDR3 protein. The sample contains approximately 2,000,000 distinct CDR3 sequences, roughly two fifths of which appear only once.

What was sequenced was blood. The V and J genes are TRBV4-2 and TRBJ1-1, with D unclear. This sequence originates from a human donor in good health. CDR3 coding DNA: TGTGCCAGCAGCCAAGAACAATCCCCCATCGGGTACACTGAAGCTTTCTTT. The encoded protein is CASSQEQSPIGYTEAFF.